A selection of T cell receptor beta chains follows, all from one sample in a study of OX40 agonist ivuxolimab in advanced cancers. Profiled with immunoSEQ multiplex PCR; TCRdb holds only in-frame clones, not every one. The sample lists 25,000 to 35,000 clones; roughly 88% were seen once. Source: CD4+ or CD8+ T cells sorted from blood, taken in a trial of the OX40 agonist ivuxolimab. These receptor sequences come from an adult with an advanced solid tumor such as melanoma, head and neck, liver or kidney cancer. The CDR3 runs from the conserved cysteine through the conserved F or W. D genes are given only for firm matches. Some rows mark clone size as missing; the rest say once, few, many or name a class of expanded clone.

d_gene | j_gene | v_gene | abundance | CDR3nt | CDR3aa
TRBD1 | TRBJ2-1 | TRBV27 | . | TGTGCCAGCAGTTTTGGACAGGGTGGCGGTGAGCAGTTCTTC | CASSFGQGGGEQFF
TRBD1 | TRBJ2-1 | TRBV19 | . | TGTGCCAGTAGTATAATGGGACAGGCGGGGCTCGATGAGCAGTTCTTC | CASSIMGQAGLDEQFF
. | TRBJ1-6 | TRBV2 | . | TGTGCCAGCAAGAGGCTCGGGGGGCCGAGTTCACCCCTCCACTTT | CASKRLGGPSSPLHF
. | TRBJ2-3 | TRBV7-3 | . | TGTGCCAGCAGCTTTCGGACTCCGGTGGATACGCAGTATTTT | CASSFRTPVDTQYF
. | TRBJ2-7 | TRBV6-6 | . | TGTGCCAGCAGTATCGGACAGAACTACGAGCAGTACTTC | CASSIGQNYEQYF
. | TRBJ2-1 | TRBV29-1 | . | TGCAGCGTTGAAAACAGGGATGGTCACAATGAGCAGTTCTTC | CSVENRDGHNEQFF
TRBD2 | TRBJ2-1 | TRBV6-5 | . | TGTGCCAGCAGTTACTGGCGGGAGGGCAATGAGCAGTTCTTC | CASSYWREGNEQFF
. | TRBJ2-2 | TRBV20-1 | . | TGCAGTGCGGGACCCGGCGGGGAGCTGTTTTTT | CSAGPGGELFF
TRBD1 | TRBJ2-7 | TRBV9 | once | TGTGCCAGCAGCGCCGGGGCAGGGGGTTTTAACGAGCAGTACTTC | CASSAGAGGFNEQYF
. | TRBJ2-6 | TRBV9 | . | TGTGCCAGCCTAACGGGGTACAAACAAAGTCGGGCCAACGTCCTGACTTTC | CASLTGYKQSRANVLTF
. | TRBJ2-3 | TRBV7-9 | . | TGTGCCAGCTCCACAGATACGCAGTATTTT | CASSTDTQYF
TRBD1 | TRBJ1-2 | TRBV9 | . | TGTGCCAGCAGCGGAAATCCCGGGACAGGGGGCTTTTATGGCTACACCTTC | CASSGNPGTGGFYGYTF
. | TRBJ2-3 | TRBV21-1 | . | TGTGCCAGCAGCTCGTCACGGACTAGCCAAAGCACAGATACGCAGTATTTT | CASSSSRTSQSTDTQYF
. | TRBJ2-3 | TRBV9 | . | TGTGCCAGCAGCGTCCCCATCGGGGACGGATCCACAGATACGCAGTATTTT | CASSVPIGDGSTDTQYF
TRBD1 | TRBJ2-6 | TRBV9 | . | TGTGCCAGCAGCGGAACAGACAGGGAAGCTGGGGCCAACGTCCTGACTTTC | CASSGTDREAGANVLTF
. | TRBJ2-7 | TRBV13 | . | TGTGCCAGCAGCTTAGGATGGGACCAGGGGGGCTACGAGCAGTACTTC | CASSLGWDQGGYEQYF